The T cell receptor beta chain described here comes from a study of blood T cells in healthy people across ages. Study outcomes and limitations: Estimated diversity, derived from one million T cells, was regarded as an underestimate.

On this clonotype: The antigen remains undetermined.

The trim removed 2 bases at V and 2 bases at J, leaving 14 bases unmatched. This CDR3 comprises 18 residues. The germline V gene encodes CDR1 SGHTA and CDR2 FQGNSA. The use of a sample-barcoded 5' primer and a J-beta primer mix characterized a second PCR of roughly 7 to 11 cycles. Tagging of each cDNA molecule was performed by a template-switch adaptor with 12 random nucleotides. TCRdb independently ran MiXCR on the 5' RACE reads; one entry per CDR3 protein. This sample has about 600,000 distinct CDR3 sequences, with more than 45% found just once. Sequenced sample: blood. This chain joins TRBV7-2 and TRBJ2-7; TRBD2 agrees at 8 bases. The sequence was collected from an elderly man in good health. The CDR3 here is CASSLRVTRSGRTYEQYF. CDR3 DNA sequence: TGTGCCAGCAGCTTAAGGGTGACGAGGAGCGGGAGAACCTACGAGCAGTACTTC.